Below are 31 T cell receptor beta chains sequenced from a single sample in a study of blood T cell repertoires in COVID-19. Clones were read by immunoSEQ multiplex PCR, and TCRdb kept only the in-frame ones, dropping some. The sample consists of under 95,000 clones, approximately 90% of them appearing once. The sequenced material came from peripheral blood. These receptor sequences come from a man aged 45-65 years with COVID-19, enrolled during active disease.

J is TRBJ1-4 and V is TRBV5-1; 10 bases agree with TRBD1. Germline-derived CDR1 and CDR2 are SGHRS and YFSETQ. The trim removed 4 bases at V and 2 bases at J, leaving 5 bases unmatched. This CDR3 spans 16 amino acids. The DNA of the CDR3 is TGCGCCAGCAGCAGGGGACAGGGGTCGACTAATGAAAAACTGTTTTTT. This gives the protein CASSRGQGSTNEKLFF. Combining the CDR3 with reference TRBV5-1 and TRBJ1-4 gives the whole variable domain KAGVTQTPRYLIKTRGQQVTLSCSPISGHRSVSWYQQTPGQGLQFLFEYFSETQRNKGNFPGRFSGRQFSNSRSEMNVSTLELGDSALYLCASSRGQGSTNEKLFFGSGTQLSVL.

The chain is built from TRBV27 and TRBJ1-5; D might be TRBD1 (6 bases). Germline CDR1 and CDR2: MNHEY and SMNVEV (reference sequence). The CDR3 is 14 amino acids. With 6 bases removed from V and 5 bases from J, the gap between germline ends came to 14 bases. As DNA, the CDR3 is TGTGCCAGCAGCCGAAATCAGGGGTATCAGCCCCAGCATTTT. Its translation is CASSRNQGYQPQHF.

The genes are TRBV19 and TRBJ2-1, with 9 positions matching TRBD1. Germline-derived CDR1 and CDR2 are LNHDA and SQIVND (reference sequence). The CDR3 is made up of 15 amino acids. V shed 6 bases, J shed 7 bases, and the junction held 10 bases outside the gene matches. The CDR3 region is CASSITGQGVNEQFF. The CDR3, as DNA: TGTGCCAGTAGCATTACGGGACAGGGTGTAAATGAGCAGTTCTTC.

This clone was seen a single time. The rearrangement joins TRBV7-2 to TRBJ1-6; D not certain. From germline, CDR1 is SGHTA and CDR2 FQGNSA. Trimming removed 5 bases at V and 7 bases at J, with 12 bases between. The CDR3 spans 14 residues. This CDR3 reads CASSEKGGNSPLHF. The CDR3 region has the DNA TGTGCCAGCAGCGAAAAGGGCGGGAATTCACCCCTCCACTTT.

The rearrangement uses TRBV5-3 and TRBJ2-7; D is ambiguous. TRBV5-3 is an open reading frame, and its role is uncertain. V was clipped by 5 bases and J by 0 bases, with 15 bases between them. The CDR3 length is 15 residues. The CDR3 coding sequence is TGTGCCAGAAGGTCTACCGCCGGTTACTCCTACGAGCAGTACGTC. Residues: CARRSTAGYSYEQYV.

The V gene is TRBV28, the J gene TRBJ2-3; a possible D gene is TRBD2 (7 bases). CDR1 is MDHEN, CDR2 SYDVKM, per germline. The CDR3 is 13 amino acids. DNA of the CDR3: TGTGCAGGAGGGGGGGCAGGTCGGGATACGCAGTATTTT. This sequence encodes CAGGGAGRDTQYF.

The chain joins TRBV10-3 to TRBJ2-7; D might be TRBD2 (5 bases). V was clipped by 0 bases and J by 7 bases, with 13 bases between them. The CDR3 runs 14 residues. In germline, CDR1 is ENHRY, CDR2 SYGVKD. The CDR3 here is CAISESPGTGEQYF. The CDR3 coding sequence is TGTGCCATCAGTGAGTCCCCAGGAACGGGGGAGCAGTACTTC.

The V gene is TRBV28, the J gene TRBJ1-2; possibly TRBD1 for D (6 bases). Germline-derived CDR1 and CDR2 are MDHEN and SYDVKM. Trimming took 9 bases from V and 1 from J, leaving 15 bases between them. This CDR3 comprises 14 residues. CDR3 protein: CASGDTRLNYGYTF. CDR3 coding DNA: TGTGCCAGTGGGGACACCCGCCTTAACTATGGCTACACCTTC.

V is TRBV30 and J is TRBJ2-7; TRBD2 matches 8 bases. Germline-derived CDR1 and CDR2 are GTSNPN and SVGIG (reference sequence). CDR3 length: 14 amino acids. V was pared by 3 bases and J by 2 bases, with 6 bases of the junction left unmatched. The chain's CDR3 is CAWSPGLETYEQYF. Written as DNA, the CDR3 is TGTGCCTGGAGCCCGGGACTAGAGACCTACGAGCAGTACTTC.

V gene TRBV6-5 combines with J gene TRBJ2-2; the D gene is possibly TRBD2 (7 bases). Germline V gives CDR1 MNHEY, CDR2 SVGAGI. V dropped 2 bases and J dropped 5 bases, with 15 bases sitting between them. The CDR3 is 16 residues long. The CDR3 DNA reads as TGTGCCAGCAGTTACGGTCTGGGGGGGCATACCGGGGAGCTGTTTTTT. Translated, it gives CASSYGLGGHTGELFF.

This clone was seen more than once but under ten times. In DNA form, the CDR3 reads TGTGCCAGCAGTCTTGGGCCCGATCCAGGGGGCAATCAGCCCCAGCATTTT. It is translated as CASSLGPDPGGNQPQHF. V and J are TRBV7-2 and TRBJ1-5; possibly TRBD1 for D (6 bases). This CDR3 comprises 17 residues. Per the germline V gene, CDR1 is SGHTA and CDR2 is FQGNSA. The V end was cut by 6 bases, the J end by 2 bases, with 20 bases between. The full variable domain, its missing parts supplied by reference TRBV7-2 and TRBJ1-5, is GAGVSQSPSNKVTEKGKDVELRCDPISGHTALYWYRQSLGQGLEFLIYFQGNSAPDKSGLPSDRFSAERTGGSVSTLTIQRTQQEDSAVYLCASSLGPDPGGNQPQHFGDGTRLSIL.

The chain uses TRBV7-8 and TRBJ2-1; possibly TRBD1 for D (6 bases). V was cut by 4 bases and J by 7 bases, with 17 bases left in between. The CDR3 spans 15 residues. Germline lookup yields CDR1 SGHVS and CDR2 FQNEAQ. CDR3 DNA: TGTGCCAGCAGCTGGACCGGGACATCGGAGAATGAGCAGTTCTTC. Its protein product is CASSWTGTSENEQFF.

This clone occurred once. The sample contains more than one DNA sequence encoding this CDR3. The chain is built from TRBV19 and TRBJ1-5, with 7 bases lining up with TRBD1. J lost 2 bases, V lost 5 bases, and 3 bases had no gene match. Per germline, CDR1 LNHDA and CDR2 SQIVND (reference sequence). The CDR3 is 14 residues long. The CDR3 spells CASSAGTGNQPQHF. For the CDR3, the DNA is TGTGCCAGTAGTGCAGGGACAGGCAATCAGCCCCAGCATTTT.

The chain combines TRBV29-1 with TRBJ2-5; the match to TRBD1 covers 9 bases. The CDR3 totals 13 residues. CDR1 is SQVTM, CDR2 ANQGSEA, per germline. With 4 bases clipped from V and 5 bases from J, the junction kept 5 bases outside the gene matches. CDR3 DNA sequence: TGCAGCGTTGTACAGGGGGCGAGGGAGACCCAGTACTTC. Its protein product is CSVVQGARETQYF. The entire variable domain, with the rest obtained from reference TRBV29-1 and TRBJ2-5, is as follows: SAVISQKPSRDICQRGTSLTIQCQVDSQVTMMFWYRQQPGQSLTLIATANQGSEATYESGFVIDKFPISRPNLTFSTLTVSNMSPEDSSIYLCSVVQGARETQYFGPGTRLLVL.

The sample holds one count of this clone. The rearrangement joins TRBV28 to TRBJ1-2; D is perhaps TRBD1 (6 bases). The ends were cut back, 7 bases at V and 0 bases at J, with 21 bases in the middle. The CDR3 has 17 residues. Germline V gives CDR1 MDHEN, CDR2 SYDVKM. The DNA for the CDR3 is TGTGCCAGCAACATAGACAGGATCACGACCACTAACTATGGCTACACCTTC. As protein: CASNIDRITTTNYGYTF.

The chain has TRBV7-2 and TRBJ2-3, with D possibly TRBD2 on 6 matching bases. The V gene lost 1 base and the J gene lost 4 bases, with 12 bases spanning the gap. Germline assignment: CDR1 SGHTA and CDR2 FQGNSA. The CDR3 is 15 amino acids. This CDR3 is CASSLGGGPPDTQYF. The CDR3, as DNA: TGTGCCAGCAGCTTAGGCGGAGGGCCGCCAGATACGCAGTATTTT.

The chain links TRBV19 to TRBJ2-5, with no clear D. From germline, CDR1 is LNHDA and CDR2 SQIVND (reference sequence). The V end lost 6 bases, the J end lost 4 bases, and 12 bases lay between the germline ends. The CDR3 has 13 residues. The DNA of the CDR3 is TGTGCCAGTAGCATTAAGCTCGGAGAGACCCAGTACTTC. Translation: CASSIKLGETQYF.

The chain carries TRBV6-6 and TRBJ2-7, with TRBD1 as a possible D gene (6 bases). Looked up from germline, CDR1 is MNHNY and CDR2 is SVGAGI (reference sequence). Trimming removed 6 bases at V and 3 bases at J, with 15 bases between. This CDR3 spans 14 amino acids. The CDR3 is CASSTGKGVYEQYF. DNA for the CDR3: TGTGCCAGCAGCACCGGTAAGGGGGTCTACGAGCAGTACTTC.

The chain links TRBV6-1 to TRBJ1-2; 7 bases align to TRBD1. Trimming at V came to 1 base and at J to 4 bases, leaving 3 bases not matched to a gene. The germline CDR1 and CDR2 sequences are MNHNS and SASEGT. The CDR3 is made up of 14 amino acids. The DNA of the CDR3 is TGTGCCAGCAGTGAAGGGACAGGTGGCTATGGCTACACCTTC. This encodes CASSEGTGGYGYTF.

The gene calls are TRBV19 and TRBJ2-1; D possibly corresponds to TRBD2 (6 bases). The CDR3 is made up of 11 amino acids. Germline CDR1 is LNHDA and CDR2 is SQIVND (reference sequence). The ends were cut back, 8 bases at V and 4 bases at J, with 6 bases in the middle. This CDR3 is CASRGYNEQFF. As DNA, the CDR3 is TGTGCCAGTCGGGGGTACAATGAGCAGTTCTTC.

The rearrangement joins TRBV19 to TRBJ1-2; 7 nucleotides line up with TRBD1. V was clipped by 4 bases and J by 8 bases; unmatched bases: 7. This CDR3 spans 13 amino acids. Germline CDR1 and CDR2: LNHDA and SQIVND (reference sequence). The CDR3 DNA follows: TGTGCCAGTAGTACCGGACAGGTGCGGGGCTACACCTTC. The encoded protein is CASSTGQVRGYTF.

The chain employs TRBV12-3 or TRBV12-4 and TRBJ2-5; D is possibly TRBD2 (5 bases). Trimming cost V 3 bases and J 5 bases, with 10 bases left between them. The CDR3 has 13 amino acids. The chain's CDR3 is CASSFSGWETQYF. The CDR3 DNA reads TGTGCCAGCAGTTTCTCGGGATGGGAGACCCAGTACTTC.

The chain couples TRBV6-2 or TRBV6-3 to TRBJ2-3; 9 nucleotides match TRBD2. This CDR3 has 15 residues. Germline V CDR1 and CDR2: MNHEY, SVGEGT. Losses at the gene ends were 6 bases for V and 1 base for J; bases not matched to a gene: 5. The CDR3 nucleotides are TGTGCCAGCAGCTCTATAGCGGGGGGCACAGATACGCAGTATTTT. Translated: CASSSIAGGTDTQYF.

Only one count was recorded for this clone. The gene calls are TRBV18 and TRBJ1-4; the D gene is possibly TRBD1 (5 bases). Trimming pared 2 bases from V and 4 bases from J, leaving 11 bases between. Germline CDR1 reads KGHSH; CDR2 reads LQKENI. CDR3 length: 15 amino acids. The CDR3 reads CASSPSTDLNEKLFF. CDR3 nucleotides: TGTGCCAGCTCACCATCGACAGACCTTAATGAAAAACTGTTTTTT.

This sequence joins TRBV4-3 and TRBJ2-4, with D maybe TRBD1 (6 bases). CDR3 length: 17 amino acids. CDR1 LGHNA and CDR2 YSLEER come from the germline V gene. The germline V and J ends were trimmed by 0 bases and 0 bases, with 12 bases remaining between them. The CDR3 sequence: CASSQDMGATAKNIQYF. In DNA, the CDR3 is TGCGCCAGCAGCCAAGATATGGGGGCCACAGCCAAAAACATTCAGTACTTC.

This clone appeared a few times. This rearrangement joins TRBV30 to TRBJ1-5; D may be TRBD1 (5 bases). The ends were cut back, 0 bases at V and 6 bases at J, with 12 bases in the middle. This CDR3 is built from 14 residues. Germline CDR1 reads GTSNPN; CDR2 reads SVGIG (reference sequence). The CDR3 sequence: CAWSVVGVGQPQHF. The CDR3 nucleotides read TGTGCCTGGAGTGTCGTAGGGGTAGGTCAGCCCCAGCATTTT. Full variable domain (outside the CDR3, taken from reference TRBV30 and TRBJ1-5): SQTIHQWPATLVQPVGSPLSLECTVEGTSNPNLYWYRQAAGRGLQLLFYSVGIGQISSEVPQNLSASRPQDRQFILSSKKLLLSDSGFYLCAWSVVGVGQPQHFGDGTRLSIL.

The chain is built from TRBV27 and TRBJ2-3, with 12 bases that match TRBD2. The germline V gene encodes CDR1 MNHEY and CDR2 SMNVEV (reference sequence). The CDR3 loop spans 16 amino acids. J gave up 4 bases and V 5 bases, and 7 bases lay outside the gene matches. CDR3 residues: CASSPLAGGRADTQYF. The CDR3 nucleotides read TGTGCCAGCAGTCCCCTAGCGGGAGGGAGGGCAGATACGCAGTATTTT.

This clone was counted between two and nine times. This chain joins TRBV27 and TRBJ2-1; TRBD2 aligns across 11 bases. The CDR3 totals 17 residues. After removal of 0 bases from V and 7 bases from J, the junction contained 8 bases not matched to a gene. From germline, CDR1 is MNHEY and CDR2 SMNVEV (reference sequence). The chain's CDR3 is CASSLSALAGGSNEQFF. CDR3 nucleotide sequence: TGTGCCAGCAGTTTATCGGCCCTAGCGGGAGGTTCAAATGAGCAGTTCTTC.

The chain has TRBV24-1 and TRBJ1-2; 7 nucleotides align to TRBD1. CDR3 size: 15 residues. The ends lost 4 bases at V and 4 bases at J; junction bases unmatched: 8. The germline gives CDR1 KGHDR, CDR2 SFDVKD. CDR3 amino acids: CATSEPTGQGYGYTF. CDR3 coding DNA: TGTGCCACCAGTGAACCGACAGGGCAGGGCTATGGCTACACCTTC.

This clone was seen a single time. V and J are TRBV5-4 and TRBJ2-5; possible D gene TRBD2, 5 bases. V lost 4 bases to trimming and J lost 1 base, with 11 bases between them. Germline V CDR1 and CDR2: SGHNT, YYREEE (reference sequence). The CDR3 totals 14 residues. CDR3 DNA: TGTGCCAGCAGCCCTCGAGGGCCCCAAGAGACCCAGTACTTC. The encoded protein is CASSPRGPQETQYF.

The V gene is TRBV28, the J gene TRBJ1-2; D not certain. V dropped 1 base and J dropped 8 bases, with 8 bases sitting between them. Germline CDR1 is MDHEN and CDR2 is SYDVKM. The CDR3 totals 12 residues. The CDR3 DNA reads TGTGCCAGCAGTTTATCGAATGAGGGCTACACCTTC. Translating it yields CASSLSNEGYTF.